This T cell receptor (beta chain) emerged from a study of beta chain features in type 1 diabetes. As regards this clone: At one of its ends the junction is not consistent with the germline gene, which may arise from a read error.

The V gene's germline CDR1 is SGHTA and CDR2 FQGNSA. CDR3 length: 14 amino acids. Isolated RNA was reverse transcribed in full, so expressed TCRB transcripts were sequenced. The protocol was immunoSEQ multiplex PCR, while the TCRdb copy is restricted to in-frame clones and leaves out a portion. The sample consists of about 620,000 clones, around 16% of them appearing once. This receptor was identified in a man younger than 30 in good health. V and J are TRBV7-2 and TRBJ2-3; no reliable D call. Sequenced: naive CD4+ T cells from blood. The CDR3 spells CASSFSWSKDTQYF. The CDR3 bases are TGTGCCAGCAGCTTCTCATGGAGCAAAGATACGCAGTATTTT.